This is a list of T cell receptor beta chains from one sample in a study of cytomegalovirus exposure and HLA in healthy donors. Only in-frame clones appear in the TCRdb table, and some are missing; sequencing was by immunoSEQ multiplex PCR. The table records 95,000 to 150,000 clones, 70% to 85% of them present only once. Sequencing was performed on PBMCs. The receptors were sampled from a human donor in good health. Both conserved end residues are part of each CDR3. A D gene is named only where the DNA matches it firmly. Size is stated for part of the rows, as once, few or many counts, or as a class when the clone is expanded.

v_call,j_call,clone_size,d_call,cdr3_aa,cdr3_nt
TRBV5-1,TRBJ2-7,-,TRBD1,CASSLQGSGTGYNEQYF,TGCGCCAGCAGCTTGCAAGGTTCCGGGACAGGGTACAACGAGCAGTACTTC
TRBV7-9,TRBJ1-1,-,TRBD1,CATQLRGRSEAFF,TGTGCCACTCAATTGAGGGGGCGATCTGAAGCTTTCTTT
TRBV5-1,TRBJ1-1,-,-,CASTSQGPPLNTEAFF,TGCGCCAGCACCTCTCAGGGGCCGCCTTTGAACACTGAAGCTTTCTTT
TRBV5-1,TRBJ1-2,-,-,CASSWEGDYGYTF,TGCGCCAGCAGCTGGGAGGGTGACTATGGCTACACCTTC
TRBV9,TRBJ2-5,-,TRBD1,CASSVRQGAGETQYF,TGTGCCAGCAGCGTCCGACAGGGGGCAGGGGAGACCCAGTACTTC
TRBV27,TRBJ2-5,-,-,CASSLGAGASQYF,TGTGCCAGCAGTTTGGGTGCAGGGGCGTCCCAGTACTTC
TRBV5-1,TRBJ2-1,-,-,CASSLEGGQYNEQFF,TGCGCCAGCAGCTTGGAGGGAGGTCAATACAATGAGCAGTTCTTC
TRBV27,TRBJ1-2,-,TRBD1,CASSSGGAGYGYTF,TGTGCCAGCAGCTCAGGGGGCGCGGGCTATGGCTACACCTTC
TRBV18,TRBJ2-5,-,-,CASSPLRQETQYF,TGTGCCAGCTCACCACTTCGCCAAGAGACCCAGTACTTC
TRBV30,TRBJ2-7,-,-,CASSGRQAFYEQYF,TGTGCCTCCTCGGGGAGACAAGCTTTCTACGAGCAGTACTTC
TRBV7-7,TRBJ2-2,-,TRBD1,CASTDRANTGELFF,TGTGCTAGCACGGACAGGGCGAACACCGGGGAGCTGTTTTTT
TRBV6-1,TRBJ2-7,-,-,CASSFQGRGAYEQYF,TGTGCCAGCAGTTTTCAGGGGAGAGGAGCATACGAGCAGTACTTC
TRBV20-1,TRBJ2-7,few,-,CSASVASEQYF,TGCAGTGCTAGCGTAGCATCCGAGCAGTACTTC
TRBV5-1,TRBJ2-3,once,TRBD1,CASSMTGTSDTQYF,TGCGCCAGCAGCATGACAGGGACCTCAGATACGCAGTATTTT
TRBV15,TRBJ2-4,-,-,CATSTPAGRGGLGAKNIQYF,TGTGCCACCAGCACACCCGCGGGGCGAGGGGGCCTGGGCGCCAAAAACATTCAGTACTTC
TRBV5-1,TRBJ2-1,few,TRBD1,CASSLAVGRGIYNEQFF,TGCGCCAGCAGCTTGGCCGTAGGCAGGGGGATATACAATGAGCAGTTCTTC
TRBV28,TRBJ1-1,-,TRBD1,CASTTYRDRGLETEAFF,TGTGCCAGCACCACTTACCGGGACAGGGGGCTGGAAACTGAAGCTTTCTTT
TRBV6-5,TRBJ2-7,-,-,CASSYRTPYYEQYF,TGTGCCAGCAGTTACCGGACACCCTACTACGAGCAGTACTTC
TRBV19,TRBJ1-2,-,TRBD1,CASSIGDRASGYTF,TGTGCCAGTAGTATTGGCGACAGGGCGTCTGGCTACACCTTC
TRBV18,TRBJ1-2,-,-,CASSPGGGYTF,TGTGCCAGCTCACCAGGGGGCGGCTACACCTTC
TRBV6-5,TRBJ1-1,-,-,CASSRLGTNTEAFF,TGTGCCAGCAGTCGCCTGGGCACTAACACTGAAGCTTTCTTT
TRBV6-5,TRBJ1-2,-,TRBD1,CASSPGQGAFGYTF,TGTGCCAGCAGTCCCGGACAGGGGGCTTTTGGCTACACCTTC
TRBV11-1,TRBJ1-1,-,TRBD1,CASSSLTGKIAEAFF,TGTGCCAGCAGCTCCCTGACAGGGAAAATAGCTGAAGCTTTCTTT
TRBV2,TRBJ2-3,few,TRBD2,CASRQGLAGEGDTQYF,TGTGCCAGCAGGCAGGGACTAGCGGGAGAGGGAGATACGCAGTATTTT
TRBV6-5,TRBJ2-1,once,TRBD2,CASSDSTSGSNEQFF,TGTGCCAGCAGTGACTCGACTAGCGGGAGCAATGAGCAGTTCTTC
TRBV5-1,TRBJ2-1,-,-,CASSSREQYNEQFF,TGCGCCAGCAGCTCTCGGGAGCAGTACAATGAGCAGTTCTTC
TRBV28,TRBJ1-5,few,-,CASSRSTGFNQPQHF,TGTGCCAGCAGTCGCTCGACAGGATTCAATCAGCCCCAGCATTTT
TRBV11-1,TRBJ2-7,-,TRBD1,CASSLGPGTARSSYEQYF,TGTGCCAGCAGCTTAGGGCCCGGGACAGCCAGGAGCTCCTACGAGCAGTACTTC
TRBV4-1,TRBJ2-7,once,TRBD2,CASSQELVREGYEQYF,TGCGCCAGCAGCCAAGAATTAGTGCGGGAGGGCTACGAGCAGTACTTC
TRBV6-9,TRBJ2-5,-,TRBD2,CASSYKREVAVTQYF,TGTGCCAGCAGTTATAAGCGGGAGGTGGCGGTGACCCAGTACTTC
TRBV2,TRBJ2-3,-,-,CASSDETGTDTQYF,TGTGCCAGCAGTGACGAGACAGGCACAGATACGCAGTATTTT
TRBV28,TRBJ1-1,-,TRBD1,CASSRRGLVGATEAFF,TGTGCCAGCAGTCGTAGGGGGCTGGTGGGGGCCACTGAAGCTTTCTTT
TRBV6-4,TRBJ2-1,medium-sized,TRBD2,CASSDSTSGSYNEQFF,TGTGCCAGCAGTGACTCGACTAGCGGGAGTTACAATGAGCAGTTCTTC
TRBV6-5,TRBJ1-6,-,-,CASSYTHRVTNSPLHF,TGTGCCAGCAGTTACACACACAGGGTAACCAATTCACCCCTCCACTTT
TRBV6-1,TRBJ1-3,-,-,CASKLIAGNTIYF,TGTGCCAGCAAGCTAATAGCTGGAAACACCATATATTTT
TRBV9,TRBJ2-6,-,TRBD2,CASSLAGSSGANVLTF,TGTGCCAGCAGTCTAGCGGGGTCCTCTGGGGCCAACGTCCTGACTTTC
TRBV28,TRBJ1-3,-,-,CASSFYHRISGNTIYF,TGTGCCAGCAGTTTTTACCACAGGATCTCTGGAAACACCATATATTTT
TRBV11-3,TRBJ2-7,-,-,CASSPSLGGEQYF,TGTGCCAGCAGCCCTAGCCTAGGAGGGGAGCAGTACTTC
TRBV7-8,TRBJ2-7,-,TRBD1,CASSLRDSSYEQYF,TGTGCCAGCAGCCTAAGGGACAGCTCCTACGAGCAGTACTTC
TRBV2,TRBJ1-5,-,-,CASRNRALQPQHF,TGTGCCAGCAGGAACAGGGCATTGCAGCCCCAGCATTTT
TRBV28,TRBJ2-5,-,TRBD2,CASSLRAWGGLVQETQYF,TGTGCCAGCAGTTTAAGGGCGTGGGGCGGACTAGTTCAAGAGACCCAGTACTTC
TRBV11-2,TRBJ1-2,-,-,CASSPGWVYGYTF,TGTGCCAGCAGCCCAGGGTGGGTCTATGGCTACACCTTC
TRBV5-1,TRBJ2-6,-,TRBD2,CASSWGAGGPSGANGLTF,TGCGCCAGCAGCTGGGGAGCGGGAGGGCCTTCTGGGGCCAACGGCCTGACTTTC
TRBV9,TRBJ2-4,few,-,CASSPQGGAKNIQYF,TGTGCCAGCAGCCCACAGGGGGGGGCCAAAAACATTCAGTACTTC
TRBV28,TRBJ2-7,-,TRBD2,CASTSGTSGRAIEGYF,TGTGCCAGCACCTCAGGAACTAGCGGGAGAGCCATCGAGGGGTACTTC
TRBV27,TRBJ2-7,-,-,CASSPPDSYEQYF,TGTGCCAGCAGTCCGCCGGACAGCTACGAGCAGTACTTC
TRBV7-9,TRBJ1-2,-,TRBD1,CASSRGTGGARNGYTF,TGTGCCAGCAGTCGAGGGACAGGGGGCGCGAGGAATGGCTACACCTTC
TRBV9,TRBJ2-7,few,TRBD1,CASSHGTGAPNYEQYF,TGTGCCAGCAGCCACGGGACAGGGGCCCCCAACTACGAGCAGTACTTC
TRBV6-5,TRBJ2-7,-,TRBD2,CASSPGTSGSKQYF,TGTGCCAGCAGCCCCGGGACTAGCGGGAGTAAGCAGTACTTC
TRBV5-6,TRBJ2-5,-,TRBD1,CASNPGQGFGETQYF,TGTGCCAGCAACCCGGGACAGGGGTTTGGGGAGACCCAGTACTTC
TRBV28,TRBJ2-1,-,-,CASRPGTRGSYNEQFF,TGTGCCAGCAGGCCAGGAACTCGCGGGTCCTACAATGAGCAGTTCTTC
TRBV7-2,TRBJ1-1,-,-,CASSLDQGLTEAFF,TGTGCCAGCAGCTTAGATCAGGGGCTCACTGAAGCTTTCTTT
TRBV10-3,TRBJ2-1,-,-,CAIRQDLLSYNEQFF,TGTGCCATCAGACAGGACCTACTATCCTACAATGAGCAGTTCTTC
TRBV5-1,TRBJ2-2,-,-,CASSPQVGTGELFF,TGCGCCAGCAGCCCTCAGGTTGGGACCGGGGAGCTGTTTTTT
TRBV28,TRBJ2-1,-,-,CASSLGGTLSNEQFF,TGTGCCAGCAGTTTGGGCGGGACCCTGTCCAATGAGCAGTTCTTC
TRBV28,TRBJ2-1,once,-,CASSLVTLSLLGVLYNEQFF,TGTGCCAGCAGTTTGGTTACCTTATCCCTACTAGGTGTGTTGTACAATGAGCAGTTCTTC
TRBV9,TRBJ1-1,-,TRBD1,CASSDTGALNTEAFF,TGTGCCAGCAGCGATACAGGGGCTCTGAACACTGAAGCTTTCTTT